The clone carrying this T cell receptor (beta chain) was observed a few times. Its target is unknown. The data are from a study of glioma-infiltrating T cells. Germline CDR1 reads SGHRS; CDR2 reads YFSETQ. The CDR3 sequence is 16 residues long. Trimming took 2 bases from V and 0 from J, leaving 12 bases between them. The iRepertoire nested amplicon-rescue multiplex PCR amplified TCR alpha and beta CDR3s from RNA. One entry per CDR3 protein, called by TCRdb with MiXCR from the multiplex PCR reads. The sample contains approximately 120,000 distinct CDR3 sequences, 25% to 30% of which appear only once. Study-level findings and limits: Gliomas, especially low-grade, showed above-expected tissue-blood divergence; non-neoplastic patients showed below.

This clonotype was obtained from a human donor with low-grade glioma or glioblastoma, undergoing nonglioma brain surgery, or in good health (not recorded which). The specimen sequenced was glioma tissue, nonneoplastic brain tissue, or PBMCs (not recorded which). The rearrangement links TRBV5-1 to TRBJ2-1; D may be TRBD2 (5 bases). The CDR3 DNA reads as TGCGCCAGCAGCTTTGAGGGAGCCCCCTCCTACAATGAGCAGTTCTTC. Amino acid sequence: CASSFEGAPSYNEQFF.